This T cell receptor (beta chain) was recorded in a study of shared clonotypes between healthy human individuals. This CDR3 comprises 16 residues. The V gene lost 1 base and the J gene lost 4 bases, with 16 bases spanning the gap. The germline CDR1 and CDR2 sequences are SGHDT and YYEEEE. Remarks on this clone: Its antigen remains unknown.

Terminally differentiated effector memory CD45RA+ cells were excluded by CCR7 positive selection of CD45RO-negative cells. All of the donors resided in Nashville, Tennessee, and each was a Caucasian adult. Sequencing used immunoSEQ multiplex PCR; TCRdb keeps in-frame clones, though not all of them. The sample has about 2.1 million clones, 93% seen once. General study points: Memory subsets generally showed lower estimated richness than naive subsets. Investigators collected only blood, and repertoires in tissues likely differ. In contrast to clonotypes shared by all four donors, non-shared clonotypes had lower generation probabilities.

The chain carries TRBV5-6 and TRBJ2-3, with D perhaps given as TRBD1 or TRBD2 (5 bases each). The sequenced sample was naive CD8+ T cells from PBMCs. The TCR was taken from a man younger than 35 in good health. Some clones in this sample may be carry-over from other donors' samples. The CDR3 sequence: CASSLIRDGSPDTQYF. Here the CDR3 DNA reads TGTGCCAGCAGCTTGATTCGGGACGGGTCGCCAGATACGCAGTATTTT.